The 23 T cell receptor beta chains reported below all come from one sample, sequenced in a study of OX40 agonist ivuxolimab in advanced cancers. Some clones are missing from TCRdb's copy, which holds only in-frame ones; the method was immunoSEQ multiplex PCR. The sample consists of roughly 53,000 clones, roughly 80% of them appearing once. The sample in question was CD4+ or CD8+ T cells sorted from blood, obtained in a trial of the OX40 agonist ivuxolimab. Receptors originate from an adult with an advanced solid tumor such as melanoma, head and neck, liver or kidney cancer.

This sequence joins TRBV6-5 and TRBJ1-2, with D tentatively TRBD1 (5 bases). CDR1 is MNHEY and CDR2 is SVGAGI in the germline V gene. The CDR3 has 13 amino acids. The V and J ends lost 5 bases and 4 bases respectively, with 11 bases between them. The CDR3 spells CASSPRGSYGYTF. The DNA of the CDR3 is TGTGCCAGCAGTCCTAGGGGTAGCTATGGCTACACCTTC.

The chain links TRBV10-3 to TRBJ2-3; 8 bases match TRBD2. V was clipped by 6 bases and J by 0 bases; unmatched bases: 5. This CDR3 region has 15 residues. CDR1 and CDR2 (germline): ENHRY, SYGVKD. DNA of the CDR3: TGTGCCATCAGCCTTAGCGGGGATAGCACAGATACGCAGTATTTT. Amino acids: CAISLSGDSTDTQYF.

The CDR3 region has the DNA TGTGCCAGCAGCCCCTATAGCGGGTTGTCCTACGAGCAGTACTTC. It codes for CASSPYSGLSYEQYF. The genes are TRBV2 and TRBJ2-7; 7 positions match TRBD2. The germline CDR1 and CDR2 sequences are SNHLY and FYNNEI. CDR3 length: 15 residues. With V trimmed by 6 bases and J by 1 base, 9 bases remained unmatched.

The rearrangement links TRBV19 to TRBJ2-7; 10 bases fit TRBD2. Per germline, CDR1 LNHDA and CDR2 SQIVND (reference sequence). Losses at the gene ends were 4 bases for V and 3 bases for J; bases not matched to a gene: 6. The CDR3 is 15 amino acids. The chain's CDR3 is CASSRASGSVYEQYF. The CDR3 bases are TGTGCCAGTAGTAGGGCTAGCGGGAGCGTCTACGAGCAGTACTTC.

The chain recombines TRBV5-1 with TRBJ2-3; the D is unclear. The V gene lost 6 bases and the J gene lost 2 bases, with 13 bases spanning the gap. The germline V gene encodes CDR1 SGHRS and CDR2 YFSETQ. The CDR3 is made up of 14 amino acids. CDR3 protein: CASKVAEFTDTQYF. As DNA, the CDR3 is TGCGCCAGCAAAGTGGCGGAGTTCACAGATACGCAGTATTTT.

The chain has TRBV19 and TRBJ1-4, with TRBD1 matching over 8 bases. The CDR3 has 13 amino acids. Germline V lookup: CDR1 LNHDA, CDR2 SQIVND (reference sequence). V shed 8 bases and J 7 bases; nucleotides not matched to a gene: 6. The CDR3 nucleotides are TGTGCCAGTGAGGACAGGGATATTGAAAAACTGTTTTTT. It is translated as CASEDRDIEKLFF.

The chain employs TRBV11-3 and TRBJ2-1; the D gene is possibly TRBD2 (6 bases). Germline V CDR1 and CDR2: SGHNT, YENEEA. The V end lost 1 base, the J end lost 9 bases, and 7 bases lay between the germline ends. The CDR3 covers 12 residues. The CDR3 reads CASSLGRGEQFF. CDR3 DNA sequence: TGTGCCAGCAGCTTAGGGCGGGGTGAGCAGTTCTTC.

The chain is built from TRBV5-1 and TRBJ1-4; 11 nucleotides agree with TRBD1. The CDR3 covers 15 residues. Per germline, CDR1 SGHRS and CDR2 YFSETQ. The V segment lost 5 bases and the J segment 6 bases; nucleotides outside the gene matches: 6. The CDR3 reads CASRPGTGGYEKLFF. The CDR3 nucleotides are TGCGCCAGCAGACCCGGGACAGGGGGGTATGAAAAACTGTTTTTT.

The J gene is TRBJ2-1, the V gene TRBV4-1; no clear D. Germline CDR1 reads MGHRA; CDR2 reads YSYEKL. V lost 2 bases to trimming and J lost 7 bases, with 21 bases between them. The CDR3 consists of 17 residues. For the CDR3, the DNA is TGCGCCAGCAGCCAACATCCCGATCTCGGCCCGGTTAATGAGCAGTTCTTC. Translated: CASSQHPDLGPVNEQFF.

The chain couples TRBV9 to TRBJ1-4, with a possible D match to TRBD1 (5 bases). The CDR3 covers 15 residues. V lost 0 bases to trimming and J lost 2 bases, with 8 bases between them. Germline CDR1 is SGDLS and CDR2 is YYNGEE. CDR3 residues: CASSVAWGTNEKLFF. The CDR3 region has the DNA TGTGCCAGCAGCGTAGCATGGGGGACTAATGAAAAACTGTTTTTT.

In nucleotides, the CDR3 is TGTGCCAGCTCACCTGGGACTAGCGGGCGTACTGGGAGCATTCAGTACTTC. This translates into CASSPGTSGRTGSIQYF. The V call is TRBV18, the J call TRBJ2-4; TRBD2 matches 12 bases. The junction had 12 bases not matched to a gene; V was cut back by 3 bases and J by 9 bases. This CDR3 is 17 amino acids long. Germline CDR1 is KGHSH and CDR2 is LQKENI. Filled out from reference TRBV18 and TRBJ2-4, the complete variable domain reads NAGVMQNPRHLVRRRGQEARLRCSPMKGHSHVYWYRQLPEEGLKFMVYLQKENIIDESGMPKERFSAEFPKEGPSILRIQQVVRGDSAAYFCASSPGTSGRTGSIQYFGAGTRLSVL.

CDR3 nucleotide sequence: TGTGCCAGCAGTCTTCCCCGGTCCCGAGAGCAGTACTTC. Translation: CASSLPRSREQYF. This chain links TRBV19 with TRBJ2-7; no reliable D call. CDR1 LNHDA and CDR2 SQIVND come from the germline V gene (reference sequence). Trimming removed 9 bases at V and 7 bases at J, with 19 bases between. The CDR3 covers 13 residues.

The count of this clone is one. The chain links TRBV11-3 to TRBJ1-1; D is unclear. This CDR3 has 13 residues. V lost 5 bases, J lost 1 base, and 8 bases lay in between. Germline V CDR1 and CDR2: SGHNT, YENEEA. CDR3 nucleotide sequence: TGTGCCAGCAGCCCAGTCAGGAACACTGAAGCTTTCTTT. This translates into CASSPVRNTEAFF.

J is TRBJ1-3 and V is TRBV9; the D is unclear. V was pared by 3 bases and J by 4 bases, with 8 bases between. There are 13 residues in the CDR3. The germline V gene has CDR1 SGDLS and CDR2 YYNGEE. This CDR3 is CASSGIIGNTIYF. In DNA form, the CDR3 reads TGTGCCAGCAGCGGAATAATAGGAAACACCATATATTTT. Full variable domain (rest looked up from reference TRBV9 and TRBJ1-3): DSGVTQTPKHLITATGQRVTLRCSPRSGDLSVYWYQQSLDQGLQFLIQYYNGEERAKGNILERFSAQQFPDLHSELNLSSLELGDSALYFCASSGIIGNTIYFGEGSWLTVV.

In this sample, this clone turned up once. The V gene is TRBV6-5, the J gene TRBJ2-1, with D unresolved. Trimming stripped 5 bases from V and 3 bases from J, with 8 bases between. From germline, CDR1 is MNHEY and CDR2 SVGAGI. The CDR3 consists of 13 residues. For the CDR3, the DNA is TGTGCCAGCAGTCCCACCGTCTACAATGAGCAGTTCTTC. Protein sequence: CASSPTVYNEQFF.

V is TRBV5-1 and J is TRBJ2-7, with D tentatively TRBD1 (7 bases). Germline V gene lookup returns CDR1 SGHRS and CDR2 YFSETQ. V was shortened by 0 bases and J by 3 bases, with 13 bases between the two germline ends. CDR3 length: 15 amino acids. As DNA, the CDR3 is TGCGCCAGCAGCTTGGCGGGGGACAGAGGCTACGAGCAGTACTTC. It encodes CASSLAGDRGYEQYF.

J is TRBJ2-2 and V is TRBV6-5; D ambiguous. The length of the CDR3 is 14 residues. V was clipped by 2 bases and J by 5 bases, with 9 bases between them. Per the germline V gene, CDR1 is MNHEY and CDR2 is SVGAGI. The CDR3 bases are TGTGCCAGCAGTTACCAGATGGGGACCGGGGAGCTGTTTTTT. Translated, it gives CASSYQMGTGELFF.

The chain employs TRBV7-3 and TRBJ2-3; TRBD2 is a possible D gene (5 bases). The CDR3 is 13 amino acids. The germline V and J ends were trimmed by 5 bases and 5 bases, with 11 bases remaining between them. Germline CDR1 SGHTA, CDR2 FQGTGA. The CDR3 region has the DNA TGTGCCAGCAGCCCGAGAGGGCAAGATACGCAGTATTTT. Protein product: CASSPRGQDTQYF.

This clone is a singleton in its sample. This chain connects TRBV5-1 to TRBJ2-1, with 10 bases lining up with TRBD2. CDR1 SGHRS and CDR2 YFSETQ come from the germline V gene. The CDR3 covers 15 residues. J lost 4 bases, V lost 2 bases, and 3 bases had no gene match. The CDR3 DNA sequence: TGCGCCAGCAGCTTTGAGCGGGAGGGATACAATGAGCAGTTCTTC. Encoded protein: CASSFEREGYNEQFF.

CDR3 sequence: CASSPSGRSETQYF. Here the CDR3 DNA reads TGTGCCAGCTCACCGAGCGGGAGATCAGAGACCCAGTACTTC. V usage is TRBV18 and J usage is TRBJ2-5, with TRBD2 matching over 8 bases. CDR1 KGHSH and CDR2 LQKENI come from the germline V gene. The CDR3 extends over 14 amino acids. Trimming removed 3 bases from V and 4 bases from J; junction bases left unmatched: 4.

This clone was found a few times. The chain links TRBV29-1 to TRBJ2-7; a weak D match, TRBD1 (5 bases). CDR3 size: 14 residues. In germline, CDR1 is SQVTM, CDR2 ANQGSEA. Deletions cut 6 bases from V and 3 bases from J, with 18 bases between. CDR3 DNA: TGCAGCGTCAAAACCTGGGGCCAGGTCTACGAGCAGTACTTC. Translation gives CSVKTWGQVYEQYF.

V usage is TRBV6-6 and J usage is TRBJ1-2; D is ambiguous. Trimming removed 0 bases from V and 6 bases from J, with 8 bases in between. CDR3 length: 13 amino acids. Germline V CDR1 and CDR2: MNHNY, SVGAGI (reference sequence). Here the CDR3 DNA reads TGTGCCAGCAGTTACTCCACGGAGCATGGCTACACCTTC. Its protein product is CASSYSTEHGYTF.

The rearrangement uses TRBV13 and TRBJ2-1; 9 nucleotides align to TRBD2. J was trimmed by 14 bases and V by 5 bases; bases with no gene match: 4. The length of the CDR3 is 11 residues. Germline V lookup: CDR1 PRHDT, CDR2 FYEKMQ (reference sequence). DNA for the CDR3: TGTGCCAGCAGCGTTAGCGGGAGTAAGTTCTTC. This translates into CASSVSGSKFF.